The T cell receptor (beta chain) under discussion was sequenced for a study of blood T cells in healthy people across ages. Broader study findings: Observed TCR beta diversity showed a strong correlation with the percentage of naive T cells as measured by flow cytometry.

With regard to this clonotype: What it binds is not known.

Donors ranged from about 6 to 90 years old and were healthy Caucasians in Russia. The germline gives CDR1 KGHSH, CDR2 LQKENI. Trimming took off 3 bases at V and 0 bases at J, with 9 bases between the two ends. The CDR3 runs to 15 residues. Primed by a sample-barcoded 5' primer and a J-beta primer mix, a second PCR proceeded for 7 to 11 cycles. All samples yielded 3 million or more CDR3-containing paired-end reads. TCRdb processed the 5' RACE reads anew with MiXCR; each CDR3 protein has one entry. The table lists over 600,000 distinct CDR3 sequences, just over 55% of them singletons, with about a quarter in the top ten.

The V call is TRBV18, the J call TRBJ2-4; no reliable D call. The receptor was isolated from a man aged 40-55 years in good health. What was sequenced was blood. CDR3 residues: CASSPKSLAKNIQYF. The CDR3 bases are TGTGCCAGCTCACCGAAGTCCTTAGCCAAAAACATTCAGTACTTC.